This entry lists 22 T cell receptor beta chains sequenced from one sample in a study of identical twins. TCRdb recomputed calls from the 5' RACE reads with MiXCR, one row per CDR3 protein. The sample records 200,000 to 250,000 distinct CDR3 sequences, about 11% being singletons. Sequences were obtained from memory T cells sorted from blood. The receptor source for this set is a man over 45 in good health.

The rearrangement uses TRBV9 and TRBJ2-7, with 9 bases matching TRBD2. CDR1 is SGDLS and CDR2 is YYNGEE in the germline V gene. This CDR3 has 16 amino acids. J gave up 1 base and V 4 bases, and 9 bases lay outside the gene matches. CDR3 loop: CASSSRASGKSYEQYF. Here the CDR3 DNA reads TGTGCCAGCAGCTCCCGAGCTAGCGGGAAGTCCTACGAGCAGTACTTC.

This chain joins TRBV7-8 and TRBJ1-6; D not certain. Deletions cut 5 bases from V and 8 bases from J, with 16 bases between. Germline CDR1 is SGHVS and CDR2 is FQNEAQ. The CDR3 is 15 residues long. The CDR3 bases are TGTGCCAGCAGCAAAGCCCGGGGTCGGTATTCACCCCTCCACTTT. Translating it yields CASSKARGRYSPLHF.

This clonotype was seen ten or more times. The chain is built from TRBV6-1 and TRBJ2-7; D is unresolved. V was shortened by 6 bases and J by 6 bases, with 15 bases between the two germline ends. The germline CDR1 and CDR2 sequences are MNHNS and SASEGT. This CDR3 contains 13 residues. CDR3: CASSSALGFEQYF. The CDR3 DNA sequence: TGTGCCAGCAGCTCAGCCCTGGGGTTCGAGCAGTACTTC.

V usage is TRBV6-4 and J usage is TRBJ2-2, with unresolved D. Germline assignment: CDR1 MRHNA and CDR2 SNTAGT. This CDR3 contains 12 residues. The V gene lost 2 bases and the J gene lost 8 bases, with 6 bases spanning the gap. CDR3 DNA: TGTGCCAGCAGTGACATGGCAGGGGAGCTGTTTTTT. Its protein is CASSDMAGELFF.

This clonotype was seen more than once but under ten times. V gene TRBV11-2 combines with J gene TRBJ2-3; weak D call: TRBD2 (6 bases). V was shortened by 5 bases and J by 5 bases, with 20 bases between the two germline ends. The CDR3 is 16 residues long. Per the germline V gene, CDR1 is SGHAT and CDR2 is FQNNGV. The CDR3 nucleotides are TGTGCCAGCAGCCCCTTTTACGGGGGTTGGGGAGATACGCAGTATTTT. This translates into CASSPFYGGWGDTQYF.

This clonotype was recorded a few times. The genes are TRBV24-1 and TRBJ2-1, with 7 nucleotides matching TRBD1. The CDR3 extends over 15 amino acids. The germline V gene has CDR1 KGHDR and CDR2 SFDVKD. J was trimmed by 3 bases and V by 3 bases; bases with no gene match: 4. CDR3 DNA: TGTGCCACCAGTGATCATGGGGACAGCTACAATGAGCAGTTCTTC. Protein product: CATSDHGDSYNEQFF.

This clonotype was picked up many times. This rearrangement joins TRBV12-3 or TRBV12-4 to TRBJ1-2; the D gene is possibly TRBD1 (6 bases). The CDR3 is made up of 14 amino acids. Trimming left V 6 bases short and J 2 bases short, with 13 bases between. The CDR3 protein is CASSHGGPNYGYTF. DNA of the CDR3: TGTGCCAGCAGCCACGGGGGGCCAAACTATGGCTACACCTTC.

The chain has TRBV6-2 or TRBV6-3 and TRBJ2-3; D possibly uses TRBD1 or TRBD2 (5 bases each). The germline gives CDR1 MNHEY, CDR2 SVGEGT. The CDR3 runs to 14 residues. V was pared by 4 bases and J by 3 bases, with 11 bases between. The DNA for the CDR3 is TGTGCCAGCAGTTGGAGGACAACTACAGATACGCAGTATTTT. This codes for CASSWRTTTDTQYF.

The sample holds a few counts of this clonotype. This rearrangement joins TRBV29-1 to TRBJ2-7; no firm D call. Germline values: CDR1 SQVTM, CDR2 ANQGSEA. V lost 4 bases and J 3 bases, leaving 10 bases between the germline ends. The CDR3 sequence is 12 residues long. CDR3 in DNA: TGCAGCGTTGGGACCGGATTCTACGAGCAGTACTTC. Its translation: CSVGTGFYEQYF.

The sample holds many counts of this clonotype. This chain joins TRBV20-1 and TRBJ1-5; no definite D call. The CDR3 consists of 17 residues. Trimming shortened V by 3 bases and J by 1 base, and 19 bases separated the two germline ends. The germline CDR1 and CDR2 sequences are DFQATT and SNEGSKA (reference sequence). The CDR3 coding sequence is TGCAGTGCTAGCGATGGGTCCCGCGGCTCAAGCAATCAGCCCCAGCATTTT. It is translated as CSASDGSRGSSNQPQHF.

This clonotype was observed many times. The chain has TRBV27 and TRBJ2-1, with unresolved D. The CDR3 totals 15 residues. Trimming removed 5 bases at V and 3 bases at J, with 14 bases between. From germline, CDR1 is MNHEY and CDR2 SMNVEV (reference sequence). The CDR3 DNA reads TGTGCCAGCAGTGTCGGAGCCCCTCACTACAATGAGCAGTTCTTC. Encoded protein: CASSVGAPHYNEQFF.

This clonotype was seen repeatedly, ten times or more. This sequence joins TRBV5-1 and TRBJ2-3; D unclear. The CDR3 extends over 14 amino acids. The germline V gene has CDR1 SGHRS and CDR2 YFSETQ. V dropped 0 bases and J dropped 4 bases, with 9 bases sitting between them. The chain's CDR3 is CASSLALSADTQYF. In DNA, the CDR3 is TGCGCCAGCAGCTTGGCCCTGAGCGCAGATACGCAGTATTTT.

This clonotype has ten or more counts. This rearrangement joins TRBV20-1 to TRBJ1-1; D is unclear. The germline CDR1 and CDR2 sequences are DFQATT and SNEGSKA (reference sequence). V dropped 4 bases and J dropped 0 bases, with 21 bases sitting between them. The CDR3 loop spans 17 amino acids. The CDR3 DNA follows: TGCAGTGCTATATGGGGAGGGAGGGCCACGGTGAACACTGAAGCTTTCTTT. Translating it yields CSAIWGGRATVNTEAFF.

The chain carries TRBV18 and TRBJ2-5; 9 bases are a match to TRBD1. CDR1 is KGHSH and CDR2 is LQKENI in the germline V gene. The V gene end was trimmed by 4 bases and the J gene end by 4 bases; junction bases not matched to a gene: 10. This CDR3 has 16 residues. CDR3 residues: CASSLPGQGRGETQYF. In DNA form, the CDR3 reads TGTGCCAGCTCACTCCCCGGACAGGGGCGAGGAGAGACCCAGTACTTC.

The V gene is TRBV18, the J gene TRBJ2-5, with D unresolved. The CDR3 is made up of 13 amino acids. Germline CDR1 KGHSH, CDR2 LQKENI. Trimming shortened V by 2 bases and J by 6 bases, and 10 bases separated the two germline ends. The CDR3 nucleotides read TGTGCCAGCTCACCAACGAAAGGGCAGACCCAGTACTTC. Translation gives CASSPTKGQTQYF. Supplemented by reference TRBV18 and TRBJ2-5, the full variable domain reads NAGVMQNPRHLVRRRGQEARLRCSPMKGHSHVYWYRQLPEEGLKFMVYLQKENIIDESGMPKERFSAEFPKEGPSILRIQQVVRGDSAAYFCASSPTKGQTQYFGPGTRLLVL.

There are a few counts of this clonotype. This chain connects TRBV12-3 or TRBV12-4 to TRBJ2-2; 9 positions match TRBD2. V shed 2 bases, J shed 2 bases, and the junction held 12 bases outside the gene matches. This CDR3 is built from 19 residues. CDR3 in amino acids: CASSLIAGGPRHNTGELFF. CDR3 bases: TGTGCCAGCAGTTTAATCGCGGGAGGGCCGCGACACAACACCGGGGAGCTGTTTTTT.

CDR3 sequence reads: CSAREGTSGWNNEQFF. CDR3 nucleotide sequence: TGCAGTGCTAGAGAAGGGACTAGCGGGTGGAACAATGAGCAGTTCTTC. The chain is built from TRBV20-1 and TRBJ2-1, with 12 positions matching TRBD2. The germline gives CDR1 DFQATT, CDR2 SNEGSKA (reference sequence). V lost 0 bases, J lost 5 bases, and 5 bases stayed unmatched. The CDR3 totals 16 residues.

This clonotype was seen ten or more times. This rearrangement joins TRBV5-1 to TRBJ1-2; TRBD1 might be the D (6 bases). V was cut by 2 bases and J by 8 bases, with 16 bases left in between. This CDR3 is 14 amino acids long. Per germline, CDR1 SGHRS and CDR2 YFSETQ. The CDR3 region has the DNA TGCGCCAGCAGCTTACCAGACAGGAATCAGGGCTACACCTTC. It is translated as CASSLPDRNQGYTF. The full variable domain, in which reference TRBV5-1 and TRBJ1-2 provide the parts outside the CDR3, is KAGVTQTPRYLIKTRGQQVTLSCSPISGHRSVSWYQQTPGQGLQFLFEYFSETQRNKGNFPGRFSGRQFSNSRSEMNVSTLELGDSALYLCASSLPDRNQGYTFGSGTRLTVV.

The chain employs TRBV28 and TRBJ2-1, with 12 bases identical to TRBD2. CDR3 size: 18 residues. CDR1 is MDHEN and CDR2 is SYDVKM in the germline V gene. The V segment lost 6 bases and the J segment 8 bases; nucleotides outside the gene matches: 17. The CDR3 nucleotides read TGTGCCAGCAGATCCCCAGGGGCTAGCGGGAGGGCTAGGGATGAGCAGTTCTTC. Its protein is CASRSPGASGRARDEQFF.

Comment on this clonotype: One base away lies a much larger clone, so this may be a sequencing read error. The chain has TRBV20-1 and TRBJ1-5; tentatively, D is TRBD1 (6 bases). This CDR3 has 13 amino acids. Per germline, CDR1 DFQATT and CDR2 SNEGSKA (reference sequence). This CDR3 reads CSARGQFGQPQPF. The CDR3 bases are TGCAGTGCCCGAGGACAGTTCGGTCAGCCCCAGCCTTTT.

Many counts were recorded for this clonotype. This rearrangement joins TRBV3-1 to TRBJ2-5; D possibly corresponds to TRBD1 (6 bases). The CDR3 is 15 amino acids. V was pared by 3 bases and J by 6 bases, with 17 bases between. Germline V gene data show CDR1 as LGHDT and CDR2 as YNNKEL (reference sequence). CDR3 sequence: CASSHRTVGIQTQYF. As DNA, the CDR3 is TGTGCCAGCAGCCACCGGACAGTCGGAATACAGACCCAGTACTTC.

There are a few counts of this clonotype. The chain uses TRBV7-9 and TRBJ2-7; D is tentatively TRBD1 or TRBD2 (5 bases each). Germline V gene sequence: CDR1 SEHNR, CDR2 FQNEAQ (reference sequence). Trimming shortened V by 1 base and J by 10 bases, and 17 bases separated the two germline ends. CDR3 length: 14 amino acids. In nucleotides, the CDR3 is TGTGCCAGCAGCTTAGAGTCGGGACCTGTCGGTCAGTACTTC. This codes for CASSLESGPVGQYF.